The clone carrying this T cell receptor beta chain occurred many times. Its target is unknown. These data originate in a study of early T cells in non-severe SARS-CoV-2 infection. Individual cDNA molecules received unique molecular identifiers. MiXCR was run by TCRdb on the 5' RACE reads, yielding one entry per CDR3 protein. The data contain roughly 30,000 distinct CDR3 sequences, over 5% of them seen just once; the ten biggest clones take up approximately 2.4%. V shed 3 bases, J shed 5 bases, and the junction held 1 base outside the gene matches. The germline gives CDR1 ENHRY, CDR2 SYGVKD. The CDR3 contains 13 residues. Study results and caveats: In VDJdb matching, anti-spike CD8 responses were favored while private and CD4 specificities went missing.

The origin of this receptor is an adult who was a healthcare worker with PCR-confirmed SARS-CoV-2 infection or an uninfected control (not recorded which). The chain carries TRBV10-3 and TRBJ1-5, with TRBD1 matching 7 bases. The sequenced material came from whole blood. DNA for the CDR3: TGTGCCATCAGTGAAACAGGGGATCAGCCCCAGCATTTT. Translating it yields CAISETGDQPQHF.